The rows below give T cell receptor beta chains drawn from one sample of a study of shared clonotypes between healthy human individuals. Libraries were prepared by immunoSEQ multiplex PCR; TCRdb keeps only in-frame clonotypes and omits some of them. The table has more than 2 million clones, approximately 94% seen once. The sequenced sample consisted of naive CD8+ T cells sorted from blood. The receptors here all came from a man aged 18-30 years in good health. Each CDR3 is given with its conserved first and last residue. D genes are given only for firm matches. Rows may omit the clone size; those that give it use once, few, many or a size class.

NA	TRBJ2-3	TRBV7-9	NA	TGTGCCAGCAGCGAGGTGGGAGATACGCAGTATTTT	CASSEVGDTQYF
NA	TRBJ2-1	TRBV4-3	NA	TGCGCCAGCAGCCAACTAGGGGGTGAGCAGTTCTTC	CASSQLGGEQFF
NA	TRBJ2-1	TRBV28	NA	TGTGCCAGCAGTTCCCAGGGATACTACAATGAGCAGTTCTTC	CASSSQGYYNEQFF
NA	TRBJ2-2	TRBV19	NA	TGTGCCAGTAGTATAGGCGCTGCGGGCACCGGGGAGCTGTTTTTT	CASSIGAAGTGELFF
TRBD2	TRBJ2-3	TRBV27	once	TGTGCCAGCAGTTCTCGCGCTGGTAGCGGGACCGGGGATACGCAGTATTTT	CASSSRAGSGTGDTQYF
NA	TRBJ2-7	TRBV7-3	NA	TGTGCCAGCAGCTTAAGGGTCGTGGGTTTGGGCTACGAGCAGTACTTC	CASSLRVVGLGYEQYF
NA	TRBJ2-2	TRBV6-6	NA	TGTGCCAGCAGTCCGACAGACACTTACACCGGGGAGCTGTTTTTT	CASSPTDTYTGELFF
NA	TRBJ2-7	TRBV4-2	NA	TGTGCCAGCAGCCCGGGTTACGAGCAGTACTTC	CASSPGYEQYF
NA	TRBJ1-4	TRBV4-1	NA	TGCGCCAGCAGCTTACCGGGGGGTCAGTTATATTTT	CASSLPGGQLYF
NA	TRBJ2-1	TRBV2	NA	TGTGCCAGCATCACGACAGAGGCCTTATCCCGCTCCTACAATGAGCAGTTCTTC	CASITTEALSRSYNEQFF
NA	TRBJ1-1	TRBV30	NA	TGTGCCTGGGAGGAGGGTACTGAAGCTTTCTTT	CAWEEGTEAFF
NA	TRBJ1-1	TRBV5-4	NA	TGTGCCAGCAGCCCAGGGCAGGGTTGGACTGAAGCTTTCTTT	CASSPGQGWTEAFF
NA	TRBJ1-5	TRBV28	NA	TGTGCCAGCAGTTTGGGAAGGGGTGTTCAGCCCCAGCATTTT	CASSLGRGVQPQHF
TRBD1	TRBJ1-2	TRBV2	NA	TGTGCCAGCAGGGTACAGGGGGAGGGATATGGCTACACCTTC	CASRVQGEGYGYTF
NA	TRBJ1-1	TRBV29-1	NA	TGCAGCGCCGATACAGGACAAACTGAAGCTTTCTTT	CSADTGQTEAFF
TRBD2	TRBJ2-7	TRBV4-1	NA	TGCGCCAGCAGCCAAGAGGGTCGCGGGGGGAGAGCTAACGAGCAGTACTTC	CASSQEGRGGRANEQYF
TRBD2	TRBJ2-7	TRBV14	NA	TGTGCCAGCAGCCAAGGAGTGACTAGCGGAGATTACGAGCAGTACTTC	CASSQGVTSGDYEQYF
NA	TRBJ2-7	TRBV9	NA	TGTGCCAGCAGCGTAGGTGGGGACTTCTACGAGCAGTACTTC	CASSVGGDFYEQYF
NA	TRBJ1-1	TRBV9	NA	TGTGCCAGCAGCCGGGCGGATTACACTGAAGCTTTCTTT	CASSRADYTEAFF
NA	TRBJ1-3	TRBV28	NA	TGTGCCAGCAGTGCCGACAGGCTCTCCTCTGGAAACACCATATATTTT	CASSADRLSSGNTIYF
TRBD1	TRBJ2-7	TRBV30	NA	TGTGCCTGGGGACAGGGGCCCGACCCAGGGCAGTACTTC	CAWGQGPDPGQYF
TRBD1	TRBJ2-7	TRBV10-1	NA	TGCGCCAGCAGTTCCGGGACAGTTTACGTCTACGAGCAGTACTTC	CASSSGTVYVYEQYF
NA	TRBJ2-3	TRBV11-2	NA	TGTGCCAGCAGCCTGGGCCGTAGCATGAATACGCAGTATTTT	CASSLGRSMNTQYF
TRBD2	TRBJ2-1	TRBV19	NA	TGTGCCAGTAGTATAAAAGCGGGGTTATACAATGAGCAGTTCTTC	CASSIKAGLYNEQFF
NA	TRBJ2-7	TRBV27	NA	TGTGCCAGCAGCGTTGTTCAGGGAAACTACGAGCAGTACTTC	CASSVVQGNYEQYF
NA	TRBJ2-2	TRBV19	NA	TGTGCCAGTTCCACCGTCCCAGACACCGGGGAGCTGTTTTTT	CASSTVPDTGELFF
NA	TRBJ2-5	TRBV5-4	NA	TGTGCCAGCAGCTTGTTAACCGATCAAGAGACCCAGTACTTC	CASSLLTDQETQYF
TRBD2	TRBJ2-3	TRBV11-1	NA	TGTGCCAGCAGCTTAGCGGGCGGGGGAGATACGCAGTATTTT	CASSLAGGGDTQYF
TRBD2	TRBJ2-2	TRBV30	NA	TGTGCCTACAGCGGGGCTGGGGGCGGGGAGCTGTTTTTT	CAYSGAGGGELFF
TRBD1	TRBJ1-3	TRBV9	NA	TGTGCCAGCAGCCCTCGGACAGGGTCCGGAAACACCATATATTTT	CASSPRTGSGNTIYF
NA	TRBJ2-7	TRBV10-1	NA	TGCGCCAGCAGTGAAACGGGGGTAGGGGAGCAGTACTTC	CASSETGVGEQYF
NA	TRBJ1-4	TRBV19	NA	TGTGCCAGTAGTCACGGACCGGCAACTAATGAAAAACTGTTTTTT	CASSHGPATNEKLFF
NA	TRBJ1-1	TRBV5-1	NA	TGCGCCAGCAGCCCGGGGCGCAGCATGAACACTGAAGCTTTCTTT	CASSPGRSMNTEAFF
NA	TRBJ1-1	TRBV7-9	NA	TGTGCCAGCAGCCTCCCCGACAGGAACACTGAAGCTTTCTTT	CASSLPDRNTEAFF
NA	TRBJ2-1	TRBV9	NA	TGTGCCAGCAGCGTAGGTAACAATGAGCAGTTCTTC	CASSVGNNEQFF
NA	TRBJ2-1	TRBV13	NA	TGTGCCAGCAGCTTAGGGGGAATCGATGAGCAGTTCTTC	CASSLGGIDEQFF
NA	TRBJ2-1	TRBV7-2	NA	TGTGCCAGCAGCTTACCTATAAGCTCCTACAATGAGCAGTTCTTC	CASSLPISSYNEQFF
NA	TRBJ1-2	TRBV6-5	NA	TGTGCCAGCAGTTACTCGGAGGGGAACTATGGCTACACCTTC	CASSYSEGNYGYTF
NA	TRBJ2-7	TRBV2	NA	TGTGCCAGCTTAGCGAAAGACTCCTACGAGCAGTACTTC	CASLAKDSYEQYF
NA	TRBJ1-1	TRBV19	few	TGTGCCAGTAGCGACTGGTACACTGAAGCTTTCTTT	CASSDWYTEAFF
NA	TRBJ2-1	TRBV7-9	once	TGTGCCAGCAGCGTACCGGGGATGGACGGACAATGGCAGTTCTTC	CASSVPGMDGQWQFF
TRBD1	TRBJ1-2	TRBV6-5	NA	TGTGCCAGCAGGTTGACAGGGGACTATGGCTACACCTTC	CASRLTGDYGYTF
TRBD1	TRBJ2-2	TRBV4-3	NA	TGCGCCAGCAGCCAAGTATCAGGGGGCGACACCGGGGAGCTGTTTTTT	CASSQVSGGDTGELFF
NA	TRBJ1-2	TRBV2	once	TGTGCCAGCAGTGAGGGAACCTTCCCTGGCTACACCTTC	CASSEGTFPGYTF
TRBD2	TRBJ2-7	TRBV4-1	once	TGCGCCAGCAGCCCGGTCCCCCCGGGGGGAGAGCAGTACTTC	CASSPVPPGGEQYF
NA	TRBJ2-7	TRBV5-1	NA	TGCGCCAGCAGTGAAGCGTATCAGGGGTTAGTCCCCTACGAGCAGTACTTC	CASSEAYQGLVPYEQYF
NA	TRBJ1-2	TRBV14	NA	TGTGCCACCGCGACACAGGGAGGGGACTATGGCTACACCTTC	CATATQGGDYGYTF
NA	TRBJ2-1	TRBV13	once	TGTGCCAGCAGCCAGTCCCCAAGGGAGACGGGTGAGCAGTTCTTC	CASSQSPRETGEQFF
TRBD2	TRBJ2-3	TRBV7-6	once	TGTGCCAGCAGCTTAAAGGATAGCGGGGGGGCAAGCTCAGATACGCAGTATTTT	CASSLKDSGGASSDTQYF
NA	TRBJ2-5	TRBV6-5	NA	TGTGCCAGCAGTTACAATCAGGGCCGAGAGACCCAGTACTTC	CASSYNQGRETQYF
NA	TRBJ2-3	TRBV13	NA	TGTGCCAGCAGCTTGACAGGTAGCACAGATACGCAGTATTTT	CASSLTGSTDTQYF
NA	TRBJ1-5	TRBV7-9	once	TGTGCCAGCAGCTTAGACGGGTCTAGCAATCAGCCCCAGCATTTT	CASSLDGSSNQPQHF
NA	TRBJ1-6	TRBV19	NA	TGTGCCAGTCGAAACAGGGATAATTCACCCCTCCACTTT	CASRNRDNSPLHF